These T cell receptor beta chains were read from a single sample in a study of T-cell memory formation after mild COVID-19. TCRdb recomputed calls from the 5' RACE reads with MiXCR, one row per CDR3 protein. The profile shows roughly 600,000 distinct CDR3 sequences, roughly 17% of them singletons. The material sequenced was PBMCs or a T cell subset sorted from them (not recorded which). These receptors all stem from an adult woman who had mild COVID-19 (a few samples of this study predate the infection). Cell type and time point are not known. The CDR3 runs from the conserved cysteine through the conserved F or W. The D gene is left open where the match is weak. Clone size is not always given. Where it is, it says once, few, many or a class for expanded clones.

CDR3 protein	CDR3 DNA	J gene	V gene	clone size	D gene
CASSPVGMYEKLFF	TGTGCCAGCTCACCAGTGGGAATGTACGAAAAACTGTTTTTT	TRBJ1-4	TRBV18	-	-
CASLGTQINIQYF	TGTGCCAGTCTCGGGACCCAAATAAACATTCAGTACTTC	TRBJ2-4	TRBV19	few	-
CSAPSGGNQETQYF	TGCAGTGCTCCTAGCGGGGGGAATCAAGAGACCCAGTACTTC	TRBJ2-5	TRBV20-1	few	TRBD2
CASTRDVPLEAFF	TGTGCCAGTACGCGGGACGTCCCTTTGGAAGCTTTCTTT	TRBJ1-1	TRBV19	-	-
CAITRDRDNTEAFF	TGTGCCATCACCCGGGACAGGGATAACACTGAAGCTTTCTTT	TRBJ1-1	TRBV10-3	many	TRBD1
CASSQDLNLGGRHTGELFF	TGTGCCAGCAGCCAAGATTTAAATCTAGGAGGGAGACACACCGGGGAGCTGTTTTTT	TRBJ2-2	TRBV4-2	few	-
CSARDLLTNYGYTF	TGCAGTGCTAGAGATTTGCTTACTAACTATGGCTACACCTTC	TRBJ1-2	TRBV20-1	-	-
CASSGTSPGTQYF	TGTGCCAGCAGCGGGACTAGTCCGGGTACGCAGTATTTT	TRBJ2-3	TRBV7-2	few	TRBD2
CASSLAGTTQETQYF	TGTGCCAGCAGCTTAGCGGGGACTACACAAGAGACCCAGTACTTC	TRBJ2-5	TRBV7-2	many	TRBD2
CASSQALAGGLNF	TGCGCCAGCAGCCAAGCATTAGCGGGGGGCTTGAACTTC	TRBJ2-7	TRBV4-1	-	TRBD2
CSVATAGNEQFF	TGCAGCGTTGCGACAGCTGGCAATGAGCAGTTCTTC	TRBJ2-1	TRBV29-1	many	-
CASSIVGSSYEQYF	TGTGCCAGTAGTATAGTCGGAAGCTCCTACGAGCAGTACTTC	TRBJ2-7	TRBV19	few	-
CASSSRWRGGLSYNEQFF	TGTGCCAGCAGTTCCCGATGGCGGGGGGGCCTCTCCTACAATGAGCAGTTCTTC	TRBJ2-1	TRBV27	-	TRBD2
CASSYDSPYGYTF	TGTGCCAGCAGTTACGACAGTCCCTATGGCTACACCTTC	TRBJ1-2	TRBV6-6	-	-
CASLQGDGANVLTF	TGTGCCAGCCTACAGGGGGATGGGGCCAACGTCCTGACTTTC	TRBJ2-6	TRBV3-1	-	TRBD1
CASRAGYEQYF	TGTGCCAGCAGGGCAGGGTACGAGCAGTACTTC	TRBJ2-7	TRBV12-3/TRBV12-4	few	-
CASSLSGGQYF	TGTGCCAGCAGTCTTAGTGGGGGACAGTATTTT	TRBJ2-3	TRBV7-9	-	-
CSAREDRHTEAFF	TGCAGTGCTAGAGAGGACAGGCACACTGAAGCTTTCTTT	TRBJ1-1	TRBV20-1	-	TRBD1
CDSTSGQVTDTQYF	TGTGACAGCACGTCCGGACAAGTCACAGATACGCAGTATTTT	TRBJ2-3	TRBV27	-	-
CASSSGGRSSEQFF	TGTGCCAGCAGCTCCGGTGGGAGAAGCAGTGAGCAGTTCTTC	TRBJ2-1	TRBV7-2	-	-
CASSLVGGESEQYF	TGTGCCAGCAGTTTAGTCGGAGGGGAGAGCGAGCAGTACTTC	TRBJ2-7	TRBV12-3/TRBV12-4	few	-
CASSLAGRGRETQYF	TGCGCCAGCAGCTTGGCTGGCAGGGGGCGAGAGACCCAGTACTTC	TRBJ2-5	TRBV5-1	-	TRBD1
CASSPKDPAVSSGNTIYF	TGTGCCAGCTCACCAAAGGATCCGGCAGTCAGCTCTGGAAACACCATATATTTT	TRBJ1-3	TRBV18	few	-
CATSRDSNEQYF	TGTGCCACCAGCAGAGATAGCAACGAGCAGTACTTC	TRBJ2-7	TRBV15	few	-
CAGRKGAYEQYF	TGTGCCGGCCGGAAAGGGGCCTACGAGCAGTACTTC	TRBJ2-7	TRBV7-9	few	-
CASSSAGVQYF	TGTGCCAGCAGCTCAGCGGGCGTTCAGTACTTC	TRBJ2-4	TRBV11-2	-	-
CASSNAGRNYEQYF	TGTGCCAGCTCCAACGCCGGGCGGAACTACGAGCAGTACTTC	TRBJ2-7	TRBV7-2	-	-
CSANRDAKNIQYF	TGCAGTGCTAATCGTGACGCCAAAAACATTCAGTACTTC	TRBJ2-4	TRBV20-1	-	-
CASGAGETQYF	TGCGCCAGCGGGGCAGGAGAGACCCAGTACTTC	TRBJ2-5	TRBV5-1	many	-
CASRAVGQSYSGNTIYF	TGCGCCAGCAGGGCCGTGGGACAGTCTTACTCTGGAAACACCATATATTTT	TRBJ1-3	TRBV4-1	few	TRBD1
CASSRLTSLASNTGELFF	TGTGCCAGCAGCCGTCTCACGAGTTTAGCGTCGAACACCGGGGAGCTGTTTTTT	TRBJ2-2	TRBV13	-	-
CASRTSLMGNTEAFF	TGTGCCAGCCGAACCAGCCTGATGGGGAACACTGAAGCTTTCTTT	TRBJ1-1	TRBV2	-	-
CASSFWVGGVSDEQFF	TGTGCCAGCTCCTTTTGGGTAGGGGGAGTTAGCGATGAGCAGTTCTTC	TRBJ2-1	TRBV7-9	-	-
CASSLAGPGAGNTIYF	TGTGCCAGCAGTTTAGCGGGGCCTGGGGCCGGAAACACCATATATTTT	TRBJ1-3	TRBV12-3/TRBV12-4	-	-
CASTIGGSKYEQYF	TGTGCCAGCACCATTGGAGGGTCGAAATACGAGCAGTACTTC	TRBJ2-7	TRBV7-8	-	-
CATRHTDTQYF	TGTGCCACCAGGCACACAGATACGCAGTATTTT	TRBJ2-3	TRBV24-1	-	-
CASSSEQGANGYTF	TGCGCCAGCAGCTCCGAACAGGGGGCGAATGGCTACACCTTC	TRBJ1-2	TRBV5-1	few	TRBD1
CASSSRTGNTIYF	TGTGCCAGCAGCTCCCGGACTGGAAACACCATATATTTT	TRBJ1-3	TRBV9	-	-
CASSFSAGANVLTF	TGTGCCAGCAGCTTTAGCGCTGGGGCCAACGTCCTGACTTTC	TRBJ2-6	TRBV7-3	few	-
CASWGRVQETQYF	TGTGCCAGTTGGGGGAGGGTACAAGAGACCCAGTACTTC	TRBJ2-5	TRBV6-2/TRBV6-3	few	TRBD2
CASSLSRHVNTGELFF	TGTGCCAGCAGCTTATCTCGGCATGTGAACACCGGGGAGCTGTTTTTT	TRBJ2-2	TRBV7-8	-	-
CASSLRSGAGANVLTF	TGTGCCAGCAGCTTAAGATCAGGGGCTGGGGCCAACGTCCTGACTTTC	TRBJ2-6	TRBV7-9	-	-
CASSQEISGDPDEQYF	TGCGCCAGCAGCCAAGAGATTAGCGGGGACCCCGACGAGCAGTACTTC	TRBJ2-7	TRBV4-1	-	TRBD2
CASSLWTNTGELFF	TGTGCCAGCAGCTTATGGACAAACACCGGGGAGCTGTTTTTT	TRBJ2-2	TRBV7-9	-	-
CASRRTSTLLVTQYF	TGTGCCAGCAGGCGAACGTCCACCCTGCTGGTGACCCAGTACTTC	TRBJ2-5	TRBV6-5	-	-
CASGLQGRNQPQHF	TGTGCCAGCGGATTACAGGGGAGGAATCAGCCCCAGCATTTT	TRBJ1-5	TRBV12-3/TRBV12-4	few	TRBD1
CASSFLVYPPETQYF	TGTGCCAGCAGTTTTCTGGTTTACCCCCCAGAGACCCAGTACTTC	TRBJ2-5	TRBV12-3/TRBV12-4	few	-
CASSPRQVENTGELFF	TGTGCCAGCAGCCCTCGCCAAGTGGAGAACACCGGGGAGCTGTTTTTT	TRBJ2-2	TRBV7-9	-	-
CASSARSAQYF	TGTGCCAGCAGCGCTCGATCGGCCCAGTACTTC	TRBJ2-5	TRBV12-3/TRBV12-4	few	-
CATSAAGGPYNEQFF	TGTGCCACCAGTGCCGCGGGGGGTCCCTACAATGAGCAGTTCTTC	TRBJ2-1	TRBV24-1	few	TRBD2
CASSVTPAGQETQYF	TGTGCCAGCAGCGTAACCCCAGCGGGGCAAGAGACCCAGTACTTC	TRBJ2-5	TRBV9	-	TRBD2
CASSLVVGGENSPLHF	TGTGCCAGCAGTTTAGTAGTAGGGGGTGAGAATTCACCCCTCCACTTT	TRBJ1-6	TRBV27	few	-
CAGGTSGYEQYF	TGTGCGGGGGGGACTAGCGGTTACGAGCAGTACTTC	TRBJ2-7	TRBV30	-	TRBD2
CASSEGGRTYEQYF	TGTGCCAGCAGTGAAGGCGGCAGAACCTACGAGCAGTACTTC	TRBJ2-7	TRBV2	-	-